This T cell receptor (beta chain) was captured by sequencing in a study of cytomegalovirus exposure and HLA in healthy donors. Across the whole study: Tens of millions of unique TCRs from HLA-typed donors were held in an early data release.

A note on this clone: Its target is not known.

V was pared by 4 bases and J by 0 bases, with 14 bases between. CDR3 length equals 15 residues. Germline V lookup: CDR1 SGHDT, CDR2 YYEEEE. Primers included in the PCR were 60 Vbeta and 13 Jbeta primers. Measured with immunoSEQ multiplex PCR; TCRdb has only the in-frame clones, and not every one. The sample shows 150,000 to 180,000 clones, roughly 83% of them seen only once. The study, taken as a whole, reports: Highly shared sequence variants in one cluster were likely a sequencing artifact. As a later analysis showed, a missense DCLRE1C variant was linked to trimming of TCR beta V- and J-genes.

This TCR came from a man in his thirties or forties in good health and CMV-seropositive. This rearrangement joins TRBV5-6 to TRBJ2-7; D is perhaps TRBD1 (6 bases). Input material: PBMCs. This CDR3 reads CASSGYRALSYEQYF. In DNA, the CDR3 is TGTGCCAGCAGCGGCTACAGGGCCCTCTCCTACGAGCAGTACTTC.